This TCR beta chain was sequenced in a study of vaccination and CD4 T cells after COVID-19. Turning to the study itself: Controls used CEFX viral epitopes (positive), HIV-1 Nef peptides (negative), or no peptide.

Whole-study results and caveats: Post-vaccination, and not before, a median about 90% of reactive clones appeared in convalescent patients. Median reactive clonotypes, those recognizing SARS-CoV-2, rose from around 21 to 38, not significantly.

The Oncomine TCR Beta short-read assay was applied to DNA of cultured CD4+ T cells. TCRdb processed the PCR reads anew with MiXCR; each CDR3 protein has one entry. The sample shows under 20,000 distinct CDR3 sequences, about 80% of them seen only once. Treatment denoted: roughly 11-day PBMC culture with coronavirus spike peptide pools or control peptides (ViraFEST assay). This clonotype was found a few times. The target antigen is unknown. The CDR3 runs to 16 residues. Between the trimmed V and J ends, which lost 2 bases and 5 bases, there was a span of 18 bases. Germline CDR1 and CDR2: SGHTA and FQGNSA.

This receptor was obtained from a human donor who received a COVID-19 vaccine. The chain uses TRBV7-2 and TRBJ1-2, with D tentatively TRBD1 (5 bases). This sample comprised CD4+ T cells from blood, cultured in vitro, obtained after SARS-CoV-2 vaccination. The chain's CDR3 is CASSLQGVITTYGYTF. CDR3 coding DNA: TGTGCCAGCAGCTTACAGGGTGTTATAACAACTTATGGCTACACCTTC.